A single sample is the source of the 13 T cell receptor beta chains below, sequenced in a study of cytomegalovirus exposure and HLA in healthy donors. With 60 Vbeta and 13 Jbeta primers, the PCR was carried out. Sequencing used immunoSEQ multiplex PCR; TCRdb keeps in-frame clones, though not all of them. Of roughly 190,000 clones in the sample, roughly 68% were seen once. The sequenced sample consisted of PBMCs. These receptor sequences come from a woman aged 30 to 39 in good health and CMV-seronegative.

This clone was seen only a few times. The chain recombines TRBV6-6 with TRBJ1-6; unclear D gene. Trimming shortened V by 0 bases and J by 8 bases, and 14 bases separated the two germline ends. Germline loops: CDR1 MNHNY, CDR2 SVGAGI (reference sequence). This CDR3 region has 16 residues. In DNA form, the CDR3 reads TGTGCCAGCAGTTACTCGACGGGAGGAATTTATTCACCCCTCCACTTT. This sequence encodes CASSYSTGGIYSPLHF.

This clone was counted between two and nine times. The chain employs TRBV19 and TRBJ2-3; 8 bases match TRBD1. V lost 6 bases and J lost 1; bases outside the gene matches: 3. The CDR3 loop spans 14 amino acids. Germline V lookup: CDR1 LNHDA, CDR2 SQIVND (reference sequence). The DNA of the CDR3 is TGTGCCAGTAGGCAGGGGGCAGGCACAGATACGCAGTATTTT. Translation: CASRQGAGTDTQYF.

The gene calls are TRBV28 and TRBJ1-5, with D hard to call. This CDR3 comprises 12 residues. The V end was cut by 2 bases, the J end by 9 bases, with 8 bases between. The germline V gene has CDR1 MDHEN and CDR2 SYDVKM. The CDR3: CASSLQVPPQHF. The CDR3 DNA sequence: TGTGCCAGCAGTTTACAGGTCCCGCCCCAGCATTTT.

This clone was counted a single time. The CDR3 DNA reads as TGTGCCAGCAGTGATTGGGGGACAGGGAGCACCGGGGAGCTGTTTTTT. Translating it yields CASSDWGTGSTGELFF. The rearrangement joins TRBV2 to TRBJ2-2; the match to TRBD1 covers 9 bases. Germline trimming cut 3 bases from V and 4 bases from J; bases unmatched to any gene: 6. In germline, CDR1 is SNHLY, CDR2 FYNNEI. The length of the CDR3 is 16 residues.

The gene calls are TRBV25-1 and TRBJ2-5; TRBD2 matches 11 bases. This CDR3 comprises 17 residues. V lost 4 bases, J lost 1 base, and 8 bases stayed unmatched. Germline V CDR1 and CDR2: MGHDK, SYGVNS. The CDR3 DNA sequence: TGTGCCAGCAGTGTCCTAGGGACTAGCGGAACCCAAGAGACCCAGTACTTC. Encoded protein: CASSVLGTSGTQETQYF.

The chain joins TRBV10-1 to TRBJ1-4; D call uncertain. The germline V gene encodes CDR1 WNHNN and CDR2 SYGVQD (reference sequence). The ends were cut back, 0 bases at V and 4 bases at J, with 12 bases in the middle. The CDR3 totals 16 residues. The CDR3 loop reads CASSESLFGGNEKLFF. DNA for the CDR3: TGCGCCAGCAGTGAGTCCTTATTCGGCGGTAATGAAAAACTGTTTTTT.

This clone was seen a few times. V and J are TRBV7-2 and TRBJ2-7, with TRBD1 identical over 9 bases. Trimming at V came to 6 bases and at J to 3 bases, leaving 9 bases not matched to a gene. Germline CDR1 reads SGHTA; CDR2 reads FQGNSA. The CDR3 sequence is 15 residues long. CDR3 loop: CASSRTPDRGYEQYF. CDR3 coding DNA: TGTGCCAGCAGTCGAACCCCGGACAGGGGCTACGAGCAGTACTTC.

The V call is TRBV11-2, the J call TRBJ1-1; D gene ambiguous. V was shortened by 0 bases and J by 1 base, with 6 bases between the two germline ends. This CDR3 spans 14 amino acids. CDR1 and CDR2 from the germline V gene are SGHAT and FQNNGV. CDR3 bases: TGTGCCAGCAGCTTAGAGCCAGGGAACACTGAAGCTTTCTTT. This encodes CASSLEPGNTEAFF.

A few counts support this clone. The chain uses TRBV19 and TRBJ2-6; no clear D. This CDR3 spans 13 amino acids. Germline V gives CDR1 LNHDA, CDR2 SQIVND (reference sequence). V was shortened by 5 bases and J by 1 base, with 3 bases between the two germline ends. The CDR3 region is CASSSSGANVLTF. CDR3 nucleotide sequence: TGTGCCAGTAGTTCTTCTGGGGCCAACGTCCTGACTTTC. The full variable domain, with the rest looked up from reference TRBV19 and TRBJ2-6, is DGGITQSPKYLFRKEGQNVTLSCEQNLNHDAMYWYRQDPGQGLRLIYYSQIVNDFQKGDIAEGYSVSREKKESFPLTVTSAQKNPTAFYLCASSSSGANVLTFGAGSRLTVL.

This rearrangement joins TRBV4-1 to TRBJ2-7, with TRBD2 identical over 9 bases. Germline lookup yields CDR1 MGHRA and CDR2 YSYEKL. V was clipped by 4 bases and J by 3 bases; unmatched bases: 13. The CDR3 loop spans 17 amino acids. This CDR3 is CASSPSLGGLAFYEQYF. The CDR3 region has the DNA TGCGCCAGCAGCCCCTCATTGGGGGGACTAGCTTTCTACGAGCAGTACTTC.

This clone was seen more than once but under ten times. This chain connects TRBV5-1 to TRBJ2-3; D ambiguous. CDR1 and CDR2 (germline): SGHRS, YFSETQ. Trimming stripped 3 bases from V and 0 bases from J, with 11 bases between. The CDR3 runs to 15 residues. CDR3 bases: TGCGCCAGCAGCTCCCTGAGCTCTAGCACAGATACGCAGTATTTT. This translates into CASSSLSSSTDTQYF.

The rearrangement links TRBV7-8 to TRBJ2-7, with TRBD2 as a possible D gene (6 bases). This CDR3 is built from 15 residues. V was trimmed by 3 bases and J by 0 bases, leaving 12 bases between them. Per the germline V gene, CDR1 is SGHVS and CDR2 is FQNEAQ. The CDR3 bases are TGTGCCAGCAGCTTTCCTAGCGTGACCTCCTACGAGCAGTACTTC. Translation gives CASSFPSVTSYEQYF.

This clone turned up a few times. The chain recombines TRBV20-1 with TRBJ1-1; unclear D gene. The CDR3 has 10 residues. The V gene's germline CDR1 is DFQATT and CDR2 SNEGSKA (reference sequence). CDR3 sequence (DNA): TGCAGCGCCCGACACCTTGAAGCTTTCTTT. This translates into CSARHLEAFF.